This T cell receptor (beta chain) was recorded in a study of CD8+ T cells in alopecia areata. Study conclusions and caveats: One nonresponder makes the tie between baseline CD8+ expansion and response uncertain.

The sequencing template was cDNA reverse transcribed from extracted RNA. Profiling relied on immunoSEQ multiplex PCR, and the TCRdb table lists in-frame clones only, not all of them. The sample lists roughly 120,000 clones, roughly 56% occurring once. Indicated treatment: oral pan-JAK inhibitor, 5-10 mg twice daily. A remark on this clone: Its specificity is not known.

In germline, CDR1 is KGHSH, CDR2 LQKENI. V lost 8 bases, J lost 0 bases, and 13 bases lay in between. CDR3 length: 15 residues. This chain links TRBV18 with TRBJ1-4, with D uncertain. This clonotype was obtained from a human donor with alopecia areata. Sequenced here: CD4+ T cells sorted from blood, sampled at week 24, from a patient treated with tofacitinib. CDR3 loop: CASGALGPTNEKLFF. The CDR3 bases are TGTGCCAGCGGCGCGCTCGGACCAACTAATGAAAAACTGTTTTTT. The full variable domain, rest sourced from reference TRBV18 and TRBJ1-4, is NAGVMQNPRHLVRRRGQEARLRCSPMKGHSHVYWYRQLPEEGLKFMVYLQKENIIDESGMPKERFSAEFPKEGPSILRIQQVVRGDSAAYFCASGALGPTNEKLFFGSGTQLSVL.